What follows describes a single TCR beta chain. CDR3 size: 15 residues. The V gene's germline CDR1 is SGHVS and CDR2 FQNEAQ. V was clipped by 1 base and J by 0 bases, with 8 bases between them. The data are from a study of blood T cell repertoires in COVID-19. How the authors handled the data: Amplified reference gene primers provided the basis for estimating nucleated cell counts. Here immunoSEQ multiplex PCR was the method, and the copy in TCRdb shows in-frame clones only, minus some. Clone size and the V and J calls come from that table; the DNA yielded D and trimming. The profile shows hundreds of thousands of clones, 87% of them singletons.

This rearrangement joins TRBV7-8 to TRBJ2-3; D is possibly TRBD2 (6 bases). The sequencing sample was made of peripheral blood. This TCR came from a man between 18 and 35 years old with active or convalescent COVID-19. The CDR3 spells CASSLVRGSTDTQYF. The CDR3 DNA reads as TGTGCCAGCAGCTTAGTGCGGGGAAGCACAGATACGCAGTATTTT.